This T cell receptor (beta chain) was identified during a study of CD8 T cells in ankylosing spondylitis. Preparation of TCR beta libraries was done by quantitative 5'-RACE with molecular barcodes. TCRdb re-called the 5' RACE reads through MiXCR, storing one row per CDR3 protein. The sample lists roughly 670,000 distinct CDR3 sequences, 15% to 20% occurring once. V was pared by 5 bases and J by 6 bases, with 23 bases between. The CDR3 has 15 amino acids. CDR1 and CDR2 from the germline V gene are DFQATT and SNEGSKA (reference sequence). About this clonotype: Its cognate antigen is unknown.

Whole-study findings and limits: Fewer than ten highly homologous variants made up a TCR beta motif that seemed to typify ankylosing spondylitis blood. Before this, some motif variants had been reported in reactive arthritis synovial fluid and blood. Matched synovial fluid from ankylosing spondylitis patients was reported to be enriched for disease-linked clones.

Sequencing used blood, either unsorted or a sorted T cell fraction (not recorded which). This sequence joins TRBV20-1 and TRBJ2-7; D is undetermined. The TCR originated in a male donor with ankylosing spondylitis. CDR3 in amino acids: CSAPTPKAQDGEQYF. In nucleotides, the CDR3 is TGCAGTGCTCCCACCCCCAAGGCCCAAGACGGCGAGCAGTACTTC.